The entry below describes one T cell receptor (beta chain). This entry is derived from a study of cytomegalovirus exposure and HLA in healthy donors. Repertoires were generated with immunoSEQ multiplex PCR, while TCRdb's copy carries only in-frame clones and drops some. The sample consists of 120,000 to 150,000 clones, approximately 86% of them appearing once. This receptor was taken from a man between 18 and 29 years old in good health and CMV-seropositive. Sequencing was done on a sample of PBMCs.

The CDR3 here is CASSRTGVNEKLFF. The CDR3 coding sequence is TGTGCCAGCAGCCGGACAGGAGTAAATGAAAAACTGTTTTTT. The rearrangement links TRBV5-4 to TRBJ1-4; 7 bases match TRBD1. The CDR3 has 14 residues. With V trimmed by 4 bases and J by 5 bases, 5 bases remained unmatched. CDR1 and CDR2 from the germline V gene are SGHNT and YYREEE (reference sequence).